These 32 T cell receptor beta chains came from one sample sequenced in a study of beta chain features in type 1 diabetes. The investigators reverse transcribed all of the isolated RNA, so they sequenced expressed TCRB transcripts. Assay used: immunoSEQ multiplex PCR; TCRdb lists only in-frame clones, some missing. The table lists 300,000 to 350,000 clones, approximately 8.2% of them singletons. The sample comprised central memory CD4+ T cells from blood. These receptors originate from a woman under 30 in good health.

V and J are TRBV28 and TRBJ2-4, with TRBD2 matching over 7 bases. Trimming at V came to 3 bases and at J to 8 bases, leaving 4 bases not matched to a gene. The germline V gene encodes CDR1 MDHEN and CDR2 SYDVKM. The CDR3 has 13 residues. CDR3 sequence reads: CASSLGGSDIQYF. The CDR3 DNA follows: TGTGCCAGCAGTTTGGGCGGGAGTGACATTCAGTACTTC.

This clone was seen at least ten times. V and J are TRBV5-5 and TRBJ2-1; a weak D match, TRBD1 (6 bases). V gave up 5 bases and J gave up 0 bases, with 12 bases separating them. Germline V gene data show CDR1 as SGHKS and CDR2 as YYEKEE (reference sequence). The CDR3 is 15 amino acids. The CDR3 DNA follows: TGTGCCAGCAGTCAACAGGGATACTCCTACAATGAGCAGTTCTTC. The encoded protein is CASSQQGYSYNEQFF.

In its sample, this clone was seen a few times. The V call is TRBV9, the J call TRBJ1-6; the D gene is possibly TRBD1 (6 bases). V lost 0 bases and J 7 bases, leaving 8 bases between the germline ends. There are 14 residues in the CDR3. From germline, CDR1 is SGDLS and CDR2 YYNGEE. The CDR3 sequence: CASSVGQANSPLHF. The CDR3 bases are TGTGCCAGCAGCGTAGGACAGGCCAATTCACCCCTCCACTTT.

The chain uses TRBV2 and TRBJ1-4, with 10 nucleotides matching TRBD1. The CDR3 has 15 amino acids. Germline CDR1 is SNHLY and CDR2 is FYNNEI. The V and J ends lost 5 bases and 7 bases, in that order; junction bases with no gene match: 7. The CDR3 protein is CASSISGTGAEKLFF. The CDR3 nucleotides read TGTGCCAGCAGTATCTCCGGGACAGGGGCTGAAAAACTGTTTTTT.

This clone was counted ten times or more. The chain joins TRBV28 to TRBJ2-3; 8 positions agree with TRBD2. The CDR3 runs to 16 residues. The germline V gene has CDR1 MDHEN and CDR2 SYDVKM. V shed 4 bases and J 5 bases; nucleotides not matched to a gene: 11. The CDR3 nucleotides read TGTGCCAGCAGTTCTGATACTAGCGGAGAAGTAGATACGCAGTATTTT. As protein: CASSSDTSGEVDTQYF.

The chain recombines TRBV29-1 with TRBJ2-1; TRBD2 might be the D (6 bases). This CDR3 contains 14 residues. V shed 7 bases and J shed 7 bases, with 20 bases lying between them. From germline, CDR1 is SQVTM and CDR2 ANQGSEA. Here the CDR3 DNA reads TGCAGCGCAAGCTCACTGGGGAGGCTTAATGAGCAGTTCTTC. Translating it yields CSASSLGRLNEQFF.

This clone turned up a few times. The gene calls are TRBV21-1 and TRBJ2-7; the table assigns TRBD2, which was not confirmed against the DNA. TRBV21-1 is marked as a pseudogene. The CDR3 extends over 10 amino acids. The CDR3 reads CASPLYLASF. CDR3 DNA: TGTGCCAGCCCGCTATATCTAGCTTCCTTC.

The gene calls are TRBV7-3 and TRBJ1-2; TRBD1 is a possible D gene (5 bases). The CDR3 contains 15 residues. Trimming took off 5 bases at V and 4 bases at J, with 17 bases between the two ends. The V gene's germline CDR1 is SGHTA and CDR2 FQGTGA. The CDR3 nucleotides read TGTGCCAGCAGCCCGGCGGGGCAGGGTGGCTATGGCTACACCTTC. It yields the protein CASSPAGQGGYGYTF.

This chain uses TRBV9 with TRBJ1-2; TRBD1 is a possible D gene (6 bases). Per the germline V gene, CDR1 is SGDLS and CDR2 is YYNGEE. The CDR3 extends over 14 amino acids. V shed 2 bases and J shed 2 bases, with 10 bases lying between them. The CDR3: CASSVTTGNYGYTF. CDR3 DNA: TGTGCCAGCAGCGTTACCACAGGGAACTATGGCTACACCTTC.

The V gene is TRBV23-1, the J gene TRBJ2-1; TRBD1 agrees at 7 bases. TRBV23-1 is placed among ORFs of uncertain function. J was trimmed by 4 bases and V by 6 bases; bases with no gene match: 6. This CDR3 is 14 amino acids long. CDR3 DNA sequence: TGCGCCAGCAGCCGACAGGGCGGGTACAATGAGCAGTTCTTC. Protein: CASSRQGGYNEQFF.

This clone was counted many times. J is TRBJ2-7 and V is TRBV5-4; D unresolved. Trimming cost V 3 bases and J 0 bases, with 4 bases left between them. Looked up from germline, CDR1 is SGHNT and CDR2 is YYREEE (reference sequence). The CDR3 is made up of 12 amino acids. The CDR3 nucleotides read TGTGCCAGCAGCTATGACTCCTACGAGCAGTACTTC. Its protein product is CASSYDSYEQYF.

This clone was observed a few times. The chain carries TRBV15 and TRBJ1-4; D is perhaps TRBD1 (5 bases). With 3 bases removed from V and 6 bases from J, the gap between germline ends came to 17 bases. The CDR3 has 16 amino acids. Germline V gives CDR1 LNHNV, CDR2 YYDKDF (reference sequence). The CDR3 DNA follows: TGTGCCACCAGCAGCAGCCTTGGTTTCAGGGATGAAAAACTGTTTTTT. It encodes CATSSSLGFRDEKLFF.

The rearrangement links TRBV7-9 to TRBJ2-3, with D maybe TRBD2 (5 bases). CDR1 and CDR2 from the germline V gene are SEHNR and FQNEAQ (reference sequence). The length of the CDR3 is 16 residues. The V end lost 0 bases, the J end lost 3 bases, and 13 bases lay between the germline ends. The CDR3 reads CASSLARSVQTDTQYF. The CDR3 region has the DNA TGTGCCAGCAGCTTAGCTCGTAGCGTACAGACAGATACGCAGTATTTT.

The rearrangement uses TRBV2 and TRBJ2-1; maybe TRBD2 (5 bases). The CDR3 runs to 14 residues. Deletions cut 4 bases from V and 7 bases from J, with 14 bases between. The germline V gene has CDR1 SNHLY and CDR2 FYNNEI. CDR3 bases: TGTGCCAGCAGTGGCGGGCCGTTTGGGAATGAGCAGTTCTTC. Protein product: CASSGGPFGNEQFF.

This clone was recorded a few times. At one boundary the junction diverges from the germline segment, which might be a read error. V is TRBV19 and J is TRBJ2-1; weak D call: TRBD2 (5 bases). Looked up from germline, CDR1 is LNHDA and CDR2 is SQIVND (reference sequence). The CDR3 runs 16 residues. In DNA, the CDR3 is TGTGCCAGTACTATACGCACGGGGAATTTATTCAATGAGCAGTTCTTC. Residues: CASTIRTGNLFNEQFF.

This clone was seen a few times. The rearrangement links TRBV29-1 to TRBJ1-5; TRBD1 is a possible D gene (5 bases). The germline V gene has CDR1 SQVTM and CDR2 ANQGSEA. CDR3 length: 15 amino acids. V lost 0 bases, J lost 1 base, and 10 bases lay in between. The DNA of the CDR3 is TGCAGCGTTGAAGAGCAGGGTTCGAGCAATCAGCCCCAGCATTTT. Residues: CSVEEQGSSNQPQHF. The whole variable domain, remainder taken from reference TRBV29-1 and TRBJ1-5, is SAVISQKPSRDICQRGTSLTIQCQVDSQVTMMFWYRQQPGQSLTLIATANQGSEATYESGFVIDKFPISRPNLTFSTLTVSNMSPEDSSIYLCSVEEQGSSNQPQHFGDGTRLSIL.

In this sample, this clone turned up a few times. The V and J genes are TRBV10-3 and TRBJ1-1; 8 bases match TRBD1. The length of the CDR3 is 13 residues. With 4 bases clipped from V and 10 bases from J, the junction kept 8 bases outside the gene matches. Germline CDR1 and CDR2: ENHRY and SYGVKD. The CDR3 spells CAISGGQGGGAFF. As DNA, the CDR3 is TGTGCCATCAGTGGCGGACAGGGTGGGGGAGCTTTCTTT.

Of note for this clone: Compared with germline, one end of the junction differs, possibly owing to a read error. The sample carries other DNA sequences with the same CDR3. The V and J genes are TRBV4-1 and TRBJ1-2, with D maybe TRBD1 (5 bases). The length of the CDR3 is 17 residues. The germline gives CDR1 MGHRA, CDR2 YSYEKL. CDR3: CASSHPIKGPLNYGYTF. CDR3 coding DNA: TGCGCAAGCAGCCACCCTATAAAGGGGCCGCTTAACTATGGCTACACCTTC.

This clone was recorded a few times. The V gene is TRBV19, the J gene TRBJ1-5, with 7 bases lining up with TRBD1. The V and J ends lost 6 bases and 2 bases, in that order; junction bases with no gene match: 4. In germline, CDR1 is LNHDA, CDR2 SQIVND (reference sequence). This CDR3 has 14 amino acids. The CDR3 sequence: CASRWTGGNQPQHF. CDR3 in DNA: TGTGCCAGTAGGTGGACAGGCGGCAATCAGCCCCAGCATTTT.

The chain is built from TRBV4-3 and TRBJ1-1; possibly TRBD1 for D (5 bases). CDR1 and CDR2 from the germline V gene are LGHNA and YSLEER. This CDR3 has 15 amino acids. Trimming left V 1 base short and J 4 bases short, with 13 bases between. The CDR3 DNA reads TGCGCCAGCAGCCAAGTTTTGGGGGTGGGCACTGAAGCTTTCTTT. This sequence encodes CASSQVLGVGTEAFF.

The table lists this clone with a few counts. J is TRBJ1-2 and V is TRBV27, with D unclear. V gave up 3 bases and J gave up 4 bases, with 12 bases separating them. The CDR3 length is 14 residues. Germline CDR1 is MNHEY and CDR2 is SMNVEV (reference sequence). As DNA, the CDR3 is TGTGCCAGCAGTTTGAACAGACAATCCTATGGCTACACCTTC. As protein: CASSLNRQSYGYTF.

This chain uses TRBV5-1 with TRBJ1-2; D unresolved. The germline V gene encodes CDR1 SGHRS and CDR2 YFSETQ. V was clipped by 0 bases and J by 2 bases, with 8 bases between them. The CDR3 spans 14 residues. CDR3 nucleotides: TGCGCCAGCAGCTTGGACAGCCGGAACTATGGCTACACCTTC. The encoded protein is CASSLDSRNYGYTF. Full variable domain (remainder filled in from reference TRBV5-1 and TRBJ1-2): KAGVTQTPRYLIKTRGQQVTLSCSPISGHRSVSWYQQTPGQGLQFLFEYFSETQRNKGNFPGRFSGRQFSNSRSEMNVSTLELGDSALYLCASSLDSRNYGYTFGSGTRLTVV.

As concerns this clone: One base away lies a much larger clone, so this may be a sequencing read error. The chain carries TRBV7-6 and TRBJ2-5; D remains unclear. The CDR3 totals 11 residues. Per the germline V gene, CDR1 is SGHVS and CDR2 is FNYEAQ. V lost 5 bases to trimming and J lost 2 bases, with 3 bases between them. DNA of the CDR3: TGTGCCAGCAGCCGGCAAGAGACCCAGTACTTC. As protein: CASSRQETQYF. The complete variable domain, with remaining parts taken from reference TRBV7-6 and TRBJ2-5, reads GAGVSQSPRYKVTKRGQDVALRCDPISGHVSLYWYRQALGQGPEFLTYFNYEAQQDKSGLPNDRFSAERPEGSISTLTIQRTEQRDSAMYRCASSRQETQYFGPGTRLLVL.

This clone appeared a few times. This CDR3 is also generated by other DNA sequences in the sample. The chain links TRBV5-4 to TRBJ2-5; possibly TRBD1 for D (5 bases). The CDR3 spans 13 residues. V lost 1 base, J lost 5 bases, and 9 bases lay in between. CDR1 SGHNT and CDR2 YYREEE come from the germline V gene (reference sequence). The CDR3: CASSLRQGETQYF. CDR3 bases: TGTGCCAGCAGCTTGAGGCAGGGCGAGACCCAGTACTTC.

This clone was counted only a few times. J is TRBJ2-1 and V is TRBV15, with 11 bases fitting TRBD2. Trimming removed 2 bases from V and 9 bases from J; junction bases left unmatched: 9. The CDR3 is 16 amino acids. Germline values: CDR1 LNHNV, CDR2 YYDKDF (reference sequence). CDR3 nucleotide sequence: TGTGCCACCAGCAGACAAATAGCGGGAGGGCCCGGTGAGCAGTTCTTC. Protein: CATSRQIAGGPGEQFF.

This chain connects TRBV5-1 to TRBJ2-7; 8 nucleotides line up with TRBD1. The CDR3 has 14 residues. Germline CDR1 SGHRS, CDR2 YFSETQ. Trimming at V came to 4 bases and at J to 2 bases, leaving 5 bases not matched to a gene. Here the CDR3 DNA reads TGCGCCAGCAGCGAGGGACAGGAAGCCTACGAGCAGTACTTC. This encodes CASSEGQEAYEQYF. The full variable domain, completed using reference TRBV5-1 and TRBJ2-7, is KAGVTQTPRYLIKTRGQQVTLSCSPISGHRSVSWYQQTPGQGLQFLFEYFSETQRNKGNFPGRFSGRQFSNSRSEMNVSTLELGDSALYLCASSEGQEAYEQYFGPGTRLTVT.

This clone was seen more than once but under ten times. V gene TRBV18 combines with J gene TRBJ2-1, with 9 bases identical to TRBD1. With 3 bases clipped from V and 6 bases from J, the junction kept 6 bases outside the gene matches. Germline lookup yields CDR1 KGHSH and CDR2 LQKENI. The CDR3 length is 15 residues. CDR3 sequence reads: CASSPMGTGLNEQFF. The CDR3 DNA reads as TGTGCCAGCTCACCTATGGGGACAGGGCTCAATGAGCAGTTCTTC.

This chain joins TRBV7-2 and TRBJ2-3; no definite D call. CDR3 length: 16 residues. In germline, CDR1 is SGHTA, CDR2 FQGNSA. V was cut by 0 bases and J by 2 bases, with 12 bases left in between. Here the CDR3 reads CASSLALGQYTDTQYF. The CDR3 region has the DNA TGTGCCAGCAGCTTAGCGCTTGGGCAATACACAGATACGCAGTATTTT.

The rearrangement uses TRBV19 and TRBJ2-1; TRBD1 aligns across 7 bases. The germline V gene encodes CDR1 LNHDA and CDR2 SQIVND (reference sequence). Unmatched junction bases numbered 5, after V lost 9 bases and J lost 6 bases. The CDR3 is made up of 12 amino acids. The CDR3 is CASSTGFNEQFF. As DNA, the CDR3 is TGTGCCAGCTCGACAGGGTTCAATGAGCAGTTCTTC.

The chain is built from TRBV11-2 and TRBJ2-5, with a possible D match to TRBD2 (6 bases). V dropped 1 base and J dropped 9 bases, with 9 bases sitting between them. The CDR3 is 12 residues long. Germline values: CDR1 SGHAT, CDR2 FQNNGV. In DNA, the CDR3 is TGTGCCAGCAGCTTAGGGTGGGGGGCCCAGTACTTC. Protein product: CASSLGWGAQYF.

This clone was counted between two and nine times. V and J are TRBV7-2 and TRBJ1-3; possibly TRBD1 for D (6 bases). Trimming removed 5 bases from V and 0 bases from J, with 11 bases in between. This CDR3 has 15 residues. Germline CDR1 is SGHTA and CDR2 is FQGNSA. The CDR3, as DNA: TGTGCCAGCAGCCCACGGGACAACTCTGGAAACACCATATATTTT. Protein sequence: CASSPRDNSGNTIYF.

The rearrangement links TRBV21-1 to TRBJ2-1; TRBD1 is taken as the D call from the table, unchecked against the DNA. TRBV21-1 is described as a pseudogene. The CDR3 runs to 15 residues. The CDR3 bases are TGTGCCAGCAAGCGAAGCAGGGCGTCCTACAATGAGCAGTTCTTC. Its protein product is CASKRSRASYNEQFF.